One T cell receptor (beta chain) is described in this entry. Its specificity is unknown. This sample stems from a study of cytomegalovirus exposure and HLA in healthy donors. Study-level points and caveats: Later analysis associated a missense DCLRE1C variant with TCR beta V- and J-gene trimming. Previous analysis showed most TCR beta V segments were productive about 87% or about 30% of the time. Equally common other TCR beta chains were less clonally expanded than HLA-associated ones, a later analysis found.

Donors likely had unrecorded immune exposures despite being nominally healthy when sampled. V was trimmed by 6 bases and J by 2 bases, leaving 7 bases between them. This CDR3 region has 12 residues. CDR1 SNHLY and CDR2 FYNNEI come from the germline V gene. The PCR ran on 60 Vbeta and 13 Jbeta primers. The table came from immunoSEQ multiplex PCR; TCRdb's copy has only in-frame clones and leaves some out. This sample has about 160,000 clones, with roughly 70% found just once. The chain combines TRBV2 with TRBJ1-2; D is unresolved. This receptor was taken from a woman between 35 and 50 years old in good health and CMV-seropositive. The sample was PBMCs. DNA of the CDR3: TGTGCCAGCAGAACACTAAACTATGGCTACACCTTC. Translating gives CASRTLNYGYTF.